The clone carrying this T cell receptor (beta chain) was seen more than once but under ten times. The data stem from a study of blood T cells in healthy people across ages. The V gene's germline CDR1 is SGHKS and CDR2 YYEKEE (reference sequence). The CDR3 totals 11 residues. The germline V and J ends were trimmed by 4 bases and 5 bases, with 7 bases remaining between them. Through a sample-barcoded 5' primer and a J-beta primer mix, a second PCR was run for roughly 6 to 12 cycles. TCRdb re-called the 5' RACE reads with MiXCR, one entry per CDR3 protein. Among roughly 1.6 million distinct CDR3 sequences listed, roughly 32% were seen once.

The source of this sequence is a woman aged 30 to 39 in good health. Sequencing used blood. The chain carries TRBV5-5 and TRBJ2-7; no clear D. Written as DNA, the CDR3 is TGTGCCAGCAGCGACCGCCACGAGCAGTACTTC. This translates into CASSDRHEQYF.